The clone carrying this T cell receptor (beta chain) was seen more than once but under ten times. This entry is derived from a study of beta chain features in type 1 diabetes. Reverse transcription of all isolated RNA meant that expressed TCRB transcripts were sequenced. Sequenced by immunoSEQ multiplex PCR; TCRdb stores in-frame clones only, minus some. The sample includes about 360,000 clones, over 9.5% of them seen just once. The V and J ends lost 3 bases and 6 bases respectively, with 12 bases between them. This CDR3 spans 12 amino acids. CDR1 is GTSNPN, CDR2 SVGIG, per germline (reference sequence). CD4+ cells of the naive, central memory, regulatory and stem cell-like memory types were sorted via CD45RO/CCR7/CD25/CD127/CD95/CD27.

This TCR was sampled from a man aged 18 to 29 in good health. The sample taken for sequencing was naive CD4+ T cells from blood. The chain employs TRBV30 and TRBJ2-7; weak D call: TRBD1 (5 bases). CDR3 bases: TGTGCCTGGAGCTGGAGTAGGGGCGAGCAGTACTTC. Translated, it gives CAWSWSRGEQYF. Looking up the rest from reference TRBV30 and TRBJ2-7 gives the full variable domain: SQTIHQWPATLVQPVGSPLSLECTVEGTSNPNLYWYRQAAGRGLQLLFYSVGIGQISSEVPQNLSASRPQDRQFILSSKKLLLSDSGFYLCAWSWSRGEQYFGPGTRLTVT.